The source of this T cell receptor beta chain is a study of chemoradiotherapy in HPV16-positive cancers. Sequencing was performed with immunoSEQ multiplex PCR; in TCRdb, only in-frame clones are kept and a portion is missing. This table has around 12,000 clones, 81% appearing once. CDR3 length: 15 amino acids. Looked up from germline, CDR1 is GTSNPN and CDR2 is SVGIG (reference sequence). V shed 5 bases and J shed 4 bases, with 20 bases lying between them. The chain is built from TRBV30 and TRBJ1-2; D gene ambiguous. This TCR was recovered from a human donor with HPV-associated anogenital cancer. Sampling was performed from a patient who underwent chemoradiotherapy. CDR3 sequence (DNA): TGTGCCTGGGACTTGGGTGATCCGGGAAGCTATGGCTACACCTTC. It codes for CAWDLGDPGSYGYTF.